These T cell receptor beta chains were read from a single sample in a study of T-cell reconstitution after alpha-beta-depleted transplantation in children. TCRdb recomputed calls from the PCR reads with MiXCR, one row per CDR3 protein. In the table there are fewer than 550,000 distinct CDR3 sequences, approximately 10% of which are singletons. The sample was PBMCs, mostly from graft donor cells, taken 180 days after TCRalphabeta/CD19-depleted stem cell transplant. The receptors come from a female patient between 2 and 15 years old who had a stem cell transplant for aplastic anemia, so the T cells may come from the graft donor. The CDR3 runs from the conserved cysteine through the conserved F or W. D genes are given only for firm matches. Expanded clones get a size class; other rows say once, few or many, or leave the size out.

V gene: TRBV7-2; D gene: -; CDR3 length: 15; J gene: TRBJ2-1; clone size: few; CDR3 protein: CASSAGLVDFYEQFF; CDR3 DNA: TGTGCCAGCAGCGCCGGGTTAGTGGATTTCTATGAGCAGTTCTTC
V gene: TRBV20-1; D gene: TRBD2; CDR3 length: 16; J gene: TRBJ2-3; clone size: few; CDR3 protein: CSARTSGSFSTDTQYF; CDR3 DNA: TGCAGTGCTCGGACTAGCGGGAGCTTTAGCACAGATACGCAGTATTTT
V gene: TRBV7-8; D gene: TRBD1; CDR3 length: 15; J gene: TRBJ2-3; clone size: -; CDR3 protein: CASRPRQGSTDTQYF; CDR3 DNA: TGTGCCAGCAGACCTCGACAGGGGAGCACAGATACGCAGTATTTT
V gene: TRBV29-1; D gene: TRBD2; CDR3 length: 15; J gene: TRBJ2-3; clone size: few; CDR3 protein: CSVEISGRGTDTQYF; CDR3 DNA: TGCAGCGTTGAAATTAGCGGGAGGGGCACAGATACGCAGTATTTT
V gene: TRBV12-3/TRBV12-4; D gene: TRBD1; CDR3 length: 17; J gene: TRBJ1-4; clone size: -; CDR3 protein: CASSRPGQRTTNEKLFF; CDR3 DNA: TGTGCCAGCAGCCGACCGGGACAGAGGACAACTAATGAAAAACTGTTTTTT
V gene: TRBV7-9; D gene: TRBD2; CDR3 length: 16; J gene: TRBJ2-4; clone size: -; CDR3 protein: CASSLGSGKAKNIQYF; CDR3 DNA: TGTGCCAGCAGCTTAGGGAGCGGGAAGGCCAAAAACATTCAGTACTTC
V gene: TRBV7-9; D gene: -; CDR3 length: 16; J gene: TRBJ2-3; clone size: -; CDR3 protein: CASSSHPQGSTDTQYF; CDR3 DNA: TGTGCCAGCAGCTCCCACCCCCAGGGGAGCACAGATACGCAGTATTTT
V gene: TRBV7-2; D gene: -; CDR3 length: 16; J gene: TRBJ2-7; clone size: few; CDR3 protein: CASSLDSVAAHYEQYF; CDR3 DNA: TGTGCCAGCAGCTTAGACTCAGTAGCTGCACACTACGAGCAGTACTTC
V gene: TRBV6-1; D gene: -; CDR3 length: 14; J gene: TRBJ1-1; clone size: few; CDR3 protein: CASSSRGGTTEAFF; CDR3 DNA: TGTGCCAGCAGCTCGAGGGGGGGTACCACTGAAGCTTTCTTT
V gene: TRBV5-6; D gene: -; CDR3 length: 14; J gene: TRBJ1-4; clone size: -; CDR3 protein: CASSGASVAEKLFF; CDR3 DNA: TGTGCCAGCAGCGGTGCTAGCGTGGCTGAAAAACTGTTTTTT
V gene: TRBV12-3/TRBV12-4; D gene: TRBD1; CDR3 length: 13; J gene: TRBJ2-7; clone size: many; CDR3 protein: CASRPDRVREQYF; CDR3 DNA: TGTGCCAGCAGACCAGACAGGGTCCGAGAGCAGTACTTC
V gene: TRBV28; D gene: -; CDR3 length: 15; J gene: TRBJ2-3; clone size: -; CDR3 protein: CAIKVYGQGTDTQYF; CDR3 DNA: TGTGCCATCAAAGTTTACGGCCAGGGCACAGATACGCAGTATTTT
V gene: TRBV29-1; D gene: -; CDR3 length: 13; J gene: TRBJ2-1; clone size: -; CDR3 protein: CSPVRDGNNEQFF; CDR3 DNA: TGCAGCCCCGTACGGGACGGGAACAATGAGCAGTTCTTC
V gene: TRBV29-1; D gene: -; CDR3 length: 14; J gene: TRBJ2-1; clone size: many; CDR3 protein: CSVPPGQFNNEQFF; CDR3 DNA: TGCAGCGTGCCCCCGGGACAATTTAACAATGAGCAGTTCTTC
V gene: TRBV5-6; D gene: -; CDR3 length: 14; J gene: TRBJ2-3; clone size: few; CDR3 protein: CASSYASGTDTQYF; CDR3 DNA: TGTGCCAGCAGCTATGCTAGCGGCACAGATACGCAGTATTTT
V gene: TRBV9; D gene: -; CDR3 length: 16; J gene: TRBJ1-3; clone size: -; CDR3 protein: CASSDTNVAPGNTIYF; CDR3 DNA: TGTGCCAGCAGCGACACTAATGTTGCACCTGGAAACACCATATATTTT
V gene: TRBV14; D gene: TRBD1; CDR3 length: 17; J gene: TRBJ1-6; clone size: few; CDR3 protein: CASSLSGQGARNSPLHF; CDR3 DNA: TGTGCCAGCAGCCTATCGGGACAGGGGGCGAGGAATTCACCCCTCCACTTT
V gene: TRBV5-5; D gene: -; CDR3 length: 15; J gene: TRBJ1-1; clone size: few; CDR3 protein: CASSLIIRGNTEAFF; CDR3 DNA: TGTGCCAGCAGCTTGATTATCCGGGGCAACACTGAAGCTTTCTTT
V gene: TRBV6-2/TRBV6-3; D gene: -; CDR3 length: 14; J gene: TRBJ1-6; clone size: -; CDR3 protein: CACCAPGWNSPLHF; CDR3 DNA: TGTGCCTGTTGCGCACCGGGATGGAATTCACCCCTCCACTTT
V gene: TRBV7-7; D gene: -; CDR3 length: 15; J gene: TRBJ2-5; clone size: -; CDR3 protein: CASSPSERSQETQYF; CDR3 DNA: TGTGCCAGCAGCCCCTCGGAGCGGAGCCAAGAGACCCAGTACTTC
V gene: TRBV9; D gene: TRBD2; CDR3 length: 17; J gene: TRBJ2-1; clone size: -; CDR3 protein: CASRDPLAGRSYNEQFF; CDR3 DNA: TGTGCCAGCAGGGACCCCCTAGCGGGGCGGTCCTACAATGAGCAGTTCTTC
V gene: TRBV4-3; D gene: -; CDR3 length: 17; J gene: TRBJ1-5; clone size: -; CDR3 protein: CASSQDRRVESNQPQHF; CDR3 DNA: TGCGCCAGCAGCCAAGACCGACGGGTGGAGAGCAATCAGCCCCAGCATTTT
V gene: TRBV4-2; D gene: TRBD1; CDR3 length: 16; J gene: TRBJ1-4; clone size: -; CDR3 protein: CARSQSQGQTNEKLFF; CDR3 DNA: TGTGCCAGAAGCCAAAGTCAGGGACAGACTAATGAAAAACTGTTTTTT
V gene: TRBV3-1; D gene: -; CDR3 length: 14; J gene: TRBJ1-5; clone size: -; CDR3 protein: CASSQVYGRQPQHF; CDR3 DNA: TGTGCCAGCAGCCAAGTCTACGGAAGGCAGCCCCAGCATTTT
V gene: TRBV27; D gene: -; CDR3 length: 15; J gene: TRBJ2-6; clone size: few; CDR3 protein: CASSPSTSGANVLTF; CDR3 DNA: TGTGCCAGCAGTCCGTCTACCTCTGGGGCCAACGTCCTGACTTTC
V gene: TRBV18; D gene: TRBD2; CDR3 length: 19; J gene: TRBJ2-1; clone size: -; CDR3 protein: CASSPLGTRGTSSYNEQFF; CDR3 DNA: TGTGCCAGCTCACCACTTGGGACTAGGGGGACTAGCTCCTACAATGAGCAGTTCTTC
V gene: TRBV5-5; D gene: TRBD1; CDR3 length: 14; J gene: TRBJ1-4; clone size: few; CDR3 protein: CASSDGTGAGKLFF; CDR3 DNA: TGTGCCAGCAGCGACGGGACAGGGGCCGGAAAACTGTTTTTT
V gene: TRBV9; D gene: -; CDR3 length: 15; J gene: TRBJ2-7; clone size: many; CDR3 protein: CASSVAGGRGYEQYF; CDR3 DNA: TGTGCCAGCAGCGTAGCTGGGGGCAGGGGCTACGAGCAGTACTTC
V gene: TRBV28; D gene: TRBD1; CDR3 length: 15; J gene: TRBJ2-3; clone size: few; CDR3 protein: CASSLKGTGGDTQYF; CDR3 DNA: TGTGCCAGCAGTTTAAAAGGGACAGGGGGTGATACGCAGTATTTT
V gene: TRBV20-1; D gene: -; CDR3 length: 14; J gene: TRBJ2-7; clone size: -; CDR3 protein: CSAPARAAFDEQYF; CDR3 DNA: TGCAGTGCCCCCGCGAGGGCGGCGTTCGACGAGCAGTACTTC
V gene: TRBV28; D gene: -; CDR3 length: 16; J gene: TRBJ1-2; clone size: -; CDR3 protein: CASSPPGPPTNYGYTF; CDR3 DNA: TGTGCCAGCAGCCCCCCGGGGCCGCCCACTAACTATGGCTACACCTTC
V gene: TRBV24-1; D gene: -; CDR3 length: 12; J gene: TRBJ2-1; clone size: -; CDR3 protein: CATSDPSREQFF; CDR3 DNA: TGTGCCACCAGTGACCCCTCTAGAGAGCAGTTCTTC
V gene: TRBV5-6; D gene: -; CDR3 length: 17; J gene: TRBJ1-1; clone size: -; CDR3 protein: CASGSVGRRAMTTEAFF; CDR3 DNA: TGTGCCAGCGGCTCCGTGGGGAGACGCGCGATGACCACTGAAGCTTTCTTT
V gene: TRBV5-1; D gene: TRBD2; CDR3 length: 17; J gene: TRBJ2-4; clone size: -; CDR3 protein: CASSWGPAGDLLNIQYF; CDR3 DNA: TGCGCCAGCAGCTGGGGCCCAGCGGGAGATCTTCTAAACATTCAGTACTTC
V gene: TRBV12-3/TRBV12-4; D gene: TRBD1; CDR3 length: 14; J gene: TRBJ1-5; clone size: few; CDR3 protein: CASSAGQGNQPQHF; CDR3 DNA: TGTGCCAGCAGTGCGGGACAGGGGAATCAGCCCCAGCATTTT
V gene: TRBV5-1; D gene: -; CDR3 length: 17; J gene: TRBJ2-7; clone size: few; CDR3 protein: CASSLELVGRGSYEQYF; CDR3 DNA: TGCGCCAGCAGCTTGGAATTGGTGGGCAGAGGCTCCTACGAGCAGTACTTC
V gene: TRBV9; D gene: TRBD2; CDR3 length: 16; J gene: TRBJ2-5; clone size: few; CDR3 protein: CASSVATGLAGETQYF; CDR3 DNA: TGTGCCAGCAGCGTAGCTACGGGACTAGCGGGAGAGACCCAGTACTTC
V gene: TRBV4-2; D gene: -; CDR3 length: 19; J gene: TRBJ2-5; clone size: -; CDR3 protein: CASSQDRPGVVLGFETQYF; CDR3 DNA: TGTGCCAGCAGCCAAGACAGGCCGGGAGTTGTCCTGGGGTTTGAGACCCAGTACTTC
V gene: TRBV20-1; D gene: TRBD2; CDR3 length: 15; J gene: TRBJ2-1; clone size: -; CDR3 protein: CSARQREGSYNEQFF; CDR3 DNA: TGCAGTGCTCGTCAGCGGGAGGGCTCCTACAATGAGCAGTTCTTC
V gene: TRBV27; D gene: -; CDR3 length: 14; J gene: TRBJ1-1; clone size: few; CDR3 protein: CASSGRGLNTEAFF; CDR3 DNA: TGTGCCAGCAGTGGTCGGGGTTTGAACACTGAAGCTTTCTTT
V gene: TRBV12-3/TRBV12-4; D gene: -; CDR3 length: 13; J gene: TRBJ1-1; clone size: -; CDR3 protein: CASRPHGNTEAFF; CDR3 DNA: TGTGCCAGCAGGCCTCACGGCAACACTGAAGCTTTCTTT
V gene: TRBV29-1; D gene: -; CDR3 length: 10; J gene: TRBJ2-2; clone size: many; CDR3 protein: CSVSGGELFF; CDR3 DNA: TGCAGCGTTTCGGGAGGGGAGCTGTTTTTT
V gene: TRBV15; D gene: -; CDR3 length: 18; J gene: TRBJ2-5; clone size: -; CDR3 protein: CATSRDDETGFPLETQYF; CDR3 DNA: TGTGCCACCAGCAGAGACGACGAGACAGGATTCCCATTAGAGACCCAGTACTTC
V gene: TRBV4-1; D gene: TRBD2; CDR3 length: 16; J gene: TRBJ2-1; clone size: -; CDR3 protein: CASSQGGLAVYNEQFF; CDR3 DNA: TGCGCCAGCAGCCAAGGAGGACTAGCAGTCTACAATGAGCAGTTCTTC
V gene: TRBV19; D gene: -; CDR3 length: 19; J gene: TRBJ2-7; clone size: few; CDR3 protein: CASSIACSWRDDSSYEQYF; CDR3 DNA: TGTGCCAGTAGTATTGCGTGTTCGTGGCGGGACGACAGCTCCTACGAGCAGTACTTC
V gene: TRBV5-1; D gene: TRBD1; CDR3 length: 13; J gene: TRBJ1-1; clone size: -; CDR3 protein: CASSLEGAAEAFF; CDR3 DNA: TGCGCCAGCAGCTTGGAGGGGGCTGCTGAAGCTTTCTTT
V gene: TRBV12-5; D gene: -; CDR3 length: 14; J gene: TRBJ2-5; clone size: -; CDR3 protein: CASGLQGPQETQYF; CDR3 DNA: TGTGCTAGTGGTTTGCAGGGGCCACAAGAGACCCAGTACTTC
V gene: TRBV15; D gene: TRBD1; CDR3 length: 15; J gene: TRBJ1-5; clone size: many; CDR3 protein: CATSRGQGLDQPQHF; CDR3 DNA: TGTGCCACCAGCAGGGGACAGGGATTGGATCAGCCCCAGCATTTT
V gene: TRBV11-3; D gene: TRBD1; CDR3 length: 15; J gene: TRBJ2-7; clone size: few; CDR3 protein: CASSLSDRASYEQYF; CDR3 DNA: TGTGCCAGCAGCTTATCCGACAGGGCCTCCTACGAGCAGTACTTC
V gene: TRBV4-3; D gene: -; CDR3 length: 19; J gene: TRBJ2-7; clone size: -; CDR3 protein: CASSQDPRASAWVAYEQYF; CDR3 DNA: TGCGCCAGCAGCCAAGATCCTCGAGCTAGCGCATGGGTCGCCTACGAGCAGTACTTC
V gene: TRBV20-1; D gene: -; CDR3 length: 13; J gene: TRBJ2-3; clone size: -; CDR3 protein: CSVLGLAAATQYF; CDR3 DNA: TGCAGTGTTCTTGGCCTAGCCGCAGCTACGCAGTATTTT
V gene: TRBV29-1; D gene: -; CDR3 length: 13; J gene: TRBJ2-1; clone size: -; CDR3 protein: CSVRDGAYNEQFF; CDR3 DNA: TGCAGCGTTCGGGACGGAGCCTACAATGAGCAGTTCTTC
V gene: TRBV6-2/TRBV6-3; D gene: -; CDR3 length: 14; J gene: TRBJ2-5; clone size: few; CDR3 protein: CASRGGLKGETQYF; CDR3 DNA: TGTGCCAGCAGGGGCGGCCTTAAAGGAGAGACCCAGTACTTC
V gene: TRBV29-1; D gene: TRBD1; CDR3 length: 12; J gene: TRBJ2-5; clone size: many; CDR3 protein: CSAQGVRETQYF; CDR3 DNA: TGCAGCGCCCAGGGGGTGAGAGAGACCCAGTACTTC